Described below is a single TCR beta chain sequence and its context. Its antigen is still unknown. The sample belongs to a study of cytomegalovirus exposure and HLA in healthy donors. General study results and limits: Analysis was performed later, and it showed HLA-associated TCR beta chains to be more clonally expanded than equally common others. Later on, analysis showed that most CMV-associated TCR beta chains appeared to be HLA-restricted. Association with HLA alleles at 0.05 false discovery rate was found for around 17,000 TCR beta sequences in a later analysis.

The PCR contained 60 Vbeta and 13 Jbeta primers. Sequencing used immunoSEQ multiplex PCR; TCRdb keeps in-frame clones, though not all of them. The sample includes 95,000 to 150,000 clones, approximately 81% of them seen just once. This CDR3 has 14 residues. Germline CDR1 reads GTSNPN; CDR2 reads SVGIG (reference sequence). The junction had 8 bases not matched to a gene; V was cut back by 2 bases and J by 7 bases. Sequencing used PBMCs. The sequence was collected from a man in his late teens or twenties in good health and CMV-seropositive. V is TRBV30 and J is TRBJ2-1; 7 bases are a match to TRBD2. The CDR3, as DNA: TGTGCCTGGAGTTGGGAGGGAGGATGGAATGAGCAGTTCTTC. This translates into CAWSWEGGWNEQFF. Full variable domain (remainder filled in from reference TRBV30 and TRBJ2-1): SQTIHQWPATLVQPVGSPLSLECTVEGTSNPNLYWYRQAAGRGLQLLFYSVGIGQISSEVPQNLSASRPQDRQFILSSKKLLLSDSGFYLCAWSWEGGWNEQFFGPGTRLTVL.